This T cell receptor (beta chain) was recorded in a study of somatic mutations in cytotoxic T cells in rheumatoid arthritis. Study conclusions and caveats: Which antigens the expanded CD8+ clones targeted was unknown. Rheumatoid arthritis patients showed CD8+ clonality increasing with age, unlike healthy controls.

Turning to this clone: Antigen specificity is unknown.

The assay was immunoSEQ multiplex PCR, and TCRdb's table has in-frame clones only and misses some. The sample carries approximately 17,000 clones, about four fifths recorded once. CDR1 and CDR2 from the germline V gene are SGDLS and YYNGEE. Losses at the gene ends were 0 bases for V and 2 bases for J; bases not matched to a gene: 4. The CDR3 length is 18 residues. The source is an adult with rheumatoid arthritis. Sequenced: CD8+ T cells sorted from blood. This chain connects TRBV9 to TRBJ2-1, with 14 bases aligning to TRBD2. The CDR3 bases are TGTGCCAGCAGCGTAGAAGGACTAGCGGGGGGCCCCTACAATGAGCAGTTCTTC. It codes for CASSVEGLAGGPYNEQFF.